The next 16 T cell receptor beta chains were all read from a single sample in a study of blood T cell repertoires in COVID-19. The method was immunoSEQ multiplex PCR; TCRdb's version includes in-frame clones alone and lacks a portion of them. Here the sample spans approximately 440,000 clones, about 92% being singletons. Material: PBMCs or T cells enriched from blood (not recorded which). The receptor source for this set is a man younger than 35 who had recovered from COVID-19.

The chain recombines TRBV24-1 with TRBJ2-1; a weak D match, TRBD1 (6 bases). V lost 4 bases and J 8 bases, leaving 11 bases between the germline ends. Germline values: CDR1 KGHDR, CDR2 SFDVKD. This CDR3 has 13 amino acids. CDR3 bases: TGTGCCACCAGTGACGCCGGGACATATGAGCAGTTCTTC. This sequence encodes CATSDAGTYEQFF.

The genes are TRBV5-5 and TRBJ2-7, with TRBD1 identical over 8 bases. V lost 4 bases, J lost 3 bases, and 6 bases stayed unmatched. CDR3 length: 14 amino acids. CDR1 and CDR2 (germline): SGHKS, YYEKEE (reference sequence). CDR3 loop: CASSPRQGIYEQYF. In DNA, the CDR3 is TGTGCCAGCAGCCCTCGACAGGGGATCTACGAGCAGTACTTC.

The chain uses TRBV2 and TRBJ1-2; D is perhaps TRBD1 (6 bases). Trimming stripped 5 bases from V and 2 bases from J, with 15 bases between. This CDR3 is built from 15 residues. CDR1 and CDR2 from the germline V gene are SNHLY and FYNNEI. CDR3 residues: CASSPIMTGNYGYTF. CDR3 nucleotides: TGTGCCAGCAGTCCCATAATGACAGGAAACTATGGCTACACCTTC.

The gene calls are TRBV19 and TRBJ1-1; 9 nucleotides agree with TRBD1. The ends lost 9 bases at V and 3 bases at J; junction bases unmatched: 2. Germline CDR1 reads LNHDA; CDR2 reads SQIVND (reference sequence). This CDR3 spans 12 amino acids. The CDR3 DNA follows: TGTGCCAGCCGGGACAGGGACACTGAAGCTTTCTTT. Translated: CASRDRDTEAFF.

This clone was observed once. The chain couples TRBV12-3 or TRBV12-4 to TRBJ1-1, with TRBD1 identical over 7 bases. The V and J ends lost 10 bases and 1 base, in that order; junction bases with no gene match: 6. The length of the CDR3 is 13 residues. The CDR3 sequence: CATRDSQNTEAFF. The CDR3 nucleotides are TGTGCCACCAGGGACAGCCAGAACACTGAAGCTTTCTTT.

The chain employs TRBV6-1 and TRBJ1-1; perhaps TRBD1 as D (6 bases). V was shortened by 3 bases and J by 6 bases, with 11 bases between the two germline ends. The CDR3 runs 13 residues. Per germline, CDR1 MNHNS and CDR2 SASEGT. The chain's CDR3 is CASSENRAAEAFF. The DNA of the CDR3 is TGTGCCAGCAGTGAGAACAGGGCCGCTGAAGCTTTCTTT.

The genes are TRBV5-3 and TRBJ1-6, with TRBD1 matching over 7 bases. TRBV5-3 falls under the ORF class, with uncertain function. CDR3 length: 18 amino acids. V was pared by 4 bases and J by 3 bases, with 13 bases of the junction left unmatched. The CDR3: CARSPFANWDSYNSPLHF. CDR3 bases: TGTGCCAGAAGCCCTTTTGCAAACTGGGACAGCTATAATTCACCCCTCCACTTT.

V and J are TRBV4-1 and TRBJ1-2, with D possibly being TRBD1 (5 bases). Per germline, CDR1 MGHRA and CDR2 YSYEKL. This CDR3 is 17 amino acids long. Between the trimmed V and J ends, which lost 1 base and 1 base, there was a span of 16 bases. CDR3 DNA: TGCGCCAGCAGCCAAGGTCCCACCAGGGCTGTTAACTATGGCTACACCTTC. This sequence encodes CASSQGPTRAVNYGYTF.

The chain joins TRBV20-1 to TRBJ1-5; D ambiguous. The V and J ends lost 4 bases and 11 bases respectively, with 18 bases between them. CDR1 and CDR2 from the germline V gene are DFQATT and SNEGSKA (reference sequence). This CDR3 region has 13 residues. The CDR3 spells CSATDNTAQSQHF. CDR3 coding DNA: TGCAGTGCTACTGACAACACAGCCCAGTCCCAGCATTTT.

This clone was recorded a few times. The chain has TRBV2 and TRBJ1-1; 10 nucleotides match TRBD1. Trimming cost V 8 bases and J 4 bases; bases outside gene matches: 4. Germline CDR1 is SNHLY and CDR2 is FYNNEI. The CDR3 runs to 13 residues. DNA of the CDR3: TGTGCCAGCCGGGGGACAGGGGTCACTGAAGCTTTCTTT. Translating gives CASRGTGVTEAFF.

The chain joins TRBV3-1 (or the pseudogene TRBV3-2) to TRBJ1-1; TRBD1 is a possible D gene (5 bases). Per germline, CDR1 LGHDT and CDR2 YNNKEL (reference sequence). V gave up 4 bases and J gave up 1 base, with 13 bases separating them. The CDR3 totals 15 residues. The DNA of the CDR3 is TGTGCCAGCAGCCCGTGGGGCGGATCGAACACTGAAGCTTTCTTT. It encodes CASSPWGGSNTEAFF.

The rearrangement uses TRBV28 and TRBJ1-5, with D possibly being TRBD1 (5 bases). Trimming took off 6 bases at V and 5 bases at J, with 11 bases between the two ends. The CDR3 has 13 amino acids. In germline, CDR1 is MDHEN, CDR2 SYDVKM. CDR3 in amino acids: CASSHRGDQPQHF. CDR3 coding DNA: TGTGCCAGCAGCCACCGGGGGGATCAGCCCCAGCATTTT. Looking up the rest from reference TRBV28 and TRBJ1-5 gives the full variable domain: DVKVTQSSRYLVKRTGEKVFLECVQDMDHENMFWYRQDPGLGLRLIYFSYDVKMKEKGDIPEGYSVSREKKERFSLILESASTNQTSMYLCASSHRGDQPQHFGDGTRLSIL.

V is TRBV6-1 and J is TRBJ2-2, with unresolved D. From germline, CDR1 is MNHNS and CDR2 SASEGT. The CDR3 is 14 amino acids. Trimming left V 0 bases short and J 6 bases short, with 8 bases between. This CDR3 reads CASSEAGVAGELFF. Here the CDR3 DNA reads TGTGCCAGCAGTGAAGCAGGAGTCGCCGGGGAGCTGTTTTTT.

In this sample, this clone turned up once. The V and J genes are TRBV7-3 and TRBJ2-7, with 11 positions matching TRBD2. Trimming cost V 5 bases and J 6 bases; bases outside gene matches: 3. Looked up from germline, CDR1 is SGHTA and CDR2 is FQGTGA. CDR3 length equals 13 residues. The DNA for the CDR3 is TGTGCCAGCAGCATTAGCGGGAGGGCCGAGCAGTACTTC. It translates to CASSISGRAEQYF.

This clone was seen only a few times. The CDR3 DNA sequence: TGTGCCAGCAGTTATTATTTGGGGGGAAGTAATGAAAAACTGTTTTTT. Translated, it gives CASSYYLGGSNEKLFF. The rearrangement links TRBV6-5 to TRBJ1-4; the D gene is possibly TRBD1 (5 bases). Trimming shortened V by 3 bases and J by 4 bases, and 15 bases separated the two germline ends. The germline gives CDR1 MNHEY, CDR2 SVGAGI. This CDR3 contains 16 residues.

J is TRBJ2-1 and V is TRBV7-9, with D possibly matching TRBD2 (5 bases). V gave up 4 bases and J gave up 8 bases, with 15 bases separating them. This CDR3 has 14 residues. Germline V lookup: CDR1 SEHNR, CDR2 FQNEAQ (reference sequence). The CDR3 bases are TGTGCCAGCAGCTCTACGAGGGCTGGCGATGAGCAGTTCTTC. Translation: CASSSTRAGDEQFF.